The source of this TCR beta chain is a study of T cells in Graves' hyperthyroidism and ophthalmopathy. Overall study results and limits: Most thyroid-expanded clonotypes above 0.001 were also found in blood.

Comment on this clonotype: Antigen: not known.

Initially, at the first diagnosis of hyperthyroidism and before any ophthalmopathy symptoms, blood was sampled. Authors of the study amplified TCR beta CDR3 regions from RNA transcripts. The study used the HTBI primer set for a first-round RT-PCR of the TCR CDR3. Via MiXCR, TCRdb re-called the multiplex PCR reads, giving one row per CDR3 protein. This sample has hundreds of thousands of distinct CDR3 sequences, with around 14% found just once. This CDR3 spans 18 amino acids. Trimming pared 5 bases from V and 1 base from J, leaving 21 bases between. CDR1 is MNHNS, CDR2 SASEGT, per germline. This sequence joins TRBV6-1 and TRBJ2-4; D call uncertain. This TCR was recovered from a woman aged 30 to 39 with Graves' hyperthyroidism that later progressed to Graves' ophthalmopathy. Sequences were obtained from blood. The CDR3 DNA reads as TGTGCCAGCAGTCATCGCGTTATTTTTGGACCGGCCAAAAACATTCAGTACTTC. Translated, it gives CASSHRVIFGPAKNIQYF.